This is a list of T cell receptor beta chains from one sample in a study of blood T cell repertoires in COVID-19. Sequencing used immunoSEQ multiplex PCR; TCRdb keeps in-frame clones, though not all of them. This sample carries fewer than 350,000 clones, more than 75% of them seen once, and the ten largest clones take 6.5% to 9.5%. The material sequenced was peripheral blood. These receptors all come from a woman aged 45-65 years who had recovered from COVID-19. Both conserved end residues are part of each CDR3. The order of the fields is J gene, V gene, D gene, clone size, CDR3 DNA, CDR3 protein. The D gene is left open where the match is weak. Clone size is given for some rows only: seen once, a few or many times, or a class if the clone is expanded.

TRBJ2-1 | TRBV6-1 | TRBD2 | few | TGTGCCAGCAGTGAACTAGCGGGAGAGGGAAATGAGCAGTTCTTC | CASSELAGEGNEQFF
TRBJ1-1 | TRBV7-2 | NA | NA | TGTGCCAGCAGCCCTGTCAGGGACACTGAAGCTTTCTTT | CASSPVRDTEAFF
TRBJ2-7 | TRBV6-2/TRBV6-3 | TRBD2 | NA | TGTGCCAGCAGTTACGCGGTAGCGGGGGGCTACGAGCAGTACTTC | CASSYAVAGGYEQYF
TRBJ1-5 | TRBV20-1 | NA | NA | TGCAGTGCTAGTCTAGGGGACAATCAGCCCCAGCATTTT | CSASLGDNQPQHF
TRBJ2-7 | TRBV7-2 | NA | few | TGTGCCAGCAGCTCCCCGGCCGGGGGTCCCTACGAGCAGTACTTC | CASSSPAGGPYEQYF
TRBJ2-5 | TRBV2 | NA | NA | TGTGCCAGCCAGACAGGAAGACAAGAGACCCAGTACTTC | CASQTGRQETQYF
TRBJ2-1 | TRBV5-8 | TRBD1 | NA | TGTGCCAGCAGCTTTCGCGACGGGACAGGTTTTAACAATGAGCAGTTCTTC | CASSFRDGTGFNNEQFF
TRBJ2-1 | TRBV7-3 | TRBD2 | NA | TGTGCCAGCAGCCTAACGGGCGGGAGAGTCAGTGAGCAGTTCTTC | CASSLTGGRVSEQFF
TRBJ1-2 | TRBV24-1 | NA | NA | TGTGCCACCAGTGCCCCGGGGACAAATAACTATGGCTACACCTTC | CATSAPGTNNYGYTF
TRBJ2-7 | TRBV11-2 | TRBD1 | NA | TGTGCCAGCAGCTGGGGGACAGCCCCCTACGAGCAGTACTTC | CASSWGTAPYEQYF
TRBJ2-1 | TRBV9 | NA | NA | TGTGCCAGCAGCGCCCAGGGTGCTGAGCAGTTCTTC | CASSAQGAEQFF
TRBJ2-7 | TRBV28 | TRBD1 | NA | TGTGCCAGCAGCCCGGGACAGTCCTACGAGCAGTACTTC | CASSPGQSYEQYF
TRBJ1-3 | TRBV21-1 | NA | NA | TGTGCCAGCATTTACAGGGACCGTAGCTCTGGAAACACCATATATTTT | CASIYRDRSSGNTIYF
TRBJ2-7 | TRBV27 | TRBD2 | NA | TGTGCCAGCCGCGCCGGGGGGGAGCAGTACTTC | CASRAGGEQYF
TRBJ1-2 | TRBV3-1/TRBV3-2 | NA | few | TGTGCCAGCAGCCAAGACTGGGGCGCCAACTATGGCTACACCTTC | CASSQDWGANYGYTF
TRBJ1-6 | TRBV19 | NA | NA | TGTGCCAGTAGTATTACCGGGGTCGATAATTCACCCCTCCACTTT | CASSITGVDNSPLHF
TRBJ1-6 | TRBV15 | NA | NA | TGTGCCACCAGCAGAGATCGAGAGGTCCACTTT | CATSRDREVHF